The 26 T cell receptor beta chains below all came from one sample that was sequenced in a study of T cell repertoires in cytomegalovirus infection. Antigens of these TCRs are unknown. TCRdb redid the calling of the reads with MiXCR, one entry per CDR3 protein. The sample includes some 350,000 distinct CDR3 sequences, roughly a third of them seen just once. The input for sequencing was cultured PBMCs, taken from culture after CMV antigen stimulation. The source is a human donor in good health (CMV status not recorded). Some clones in this sample may be carry-over from other donors' samples.

The chain links TRBV3-1 to TRBJ1-2, with D unresolved. The CDR3 is 14 residues long. Germline assignment: CDR1 LGHDT and CDR2 YNNKEL (reference sequence). V shed 0 bases and J shed 8 bases, with 13 bases lying between them. CDR3 DNA: TGTGCCAGCAGCCAAGAAAAGGGCACTGGGGGCTACACCTTC. It yields the protein CASSQEKGTGGYTF.

Here the CDR3 DNA reads TGTGCCAGTAGTGGTAGCGGCTCCTACAATGAGCAGTTCTTC. This encodes CASSGSGSYNEQFF. The chain links TRBV19 to TRBJ2-1, with D possibly being TRBD2 (6 bases). The V end lost 5 bases, the J end lost 0 bases, and 8 bases lay between the germline ends. The germline V gene encodes CDR1 LNHDA and CDR2 SQIVND (reference sequence). CDR3 length: 14 residues. Full variable domain (missing parts from reference TRBV19 and TRBJ2-1): DGGITQSPKYLFRKEGQNVTLSCEQNLNHDAMYWYRQDPGQGLRLIYYSQIVNDFQKGDIAEGYSVSREKKESFPLTVTSAQKNPTAFYLCASSGSGSYNEQFFGPGTRLTVL.

This clonotype was seen repeatedly, ten times or more. This chain uses TRBV7-2 with TRBJ1-1, with D possibly TRBD1 on 5 matching bases. Germline V gene sequence: CDR1 SGHTA, CDR2 FQGNSA. V dropped 2 bases and J dropped 0 bases, with 7 bases sitting between them. The CDR3 extends over 14 amino acids. Here the CDR3 DNA reads TGTGCCAGCAGCTTACAGGGCCTGAACACTGAAGCTTTCTTT. Translated, it gives CASSLQGLNTEAFF.

This clonotype was found once. V and J are TRBV28 and TRBJ2-4; a possible D gene is TRBD1 (6 bases). The CDR3 runs to 16 residues. Trimming removed 3 bases at V and 6 bases at J, with 18 bases between. Germline CDR1 is MDHEN and CDR2 is SYDVKM. As DNA, the CDR3 is TGTGCCAGCAGTTTTCTCGGATGGACAGAAGGAAACATTCAGTACTTC. Translation: CASSFLGWTEGNIQYF.

V is TRBV5-1 and J is TRBJ1-1, with TRBD1 matching 10 bases. The germline V gene has CDR1 SGHRS and CDR2 YFSETQ. The CDR3 extends over 15 amino acids. With V trimmed by 4 bases and J by 1 base, 4 bases remained unmatched. The CDR3 loop is CASSLRQGANTEAFF. The CDR3 nucleotides read TGCGCCAGCAGCCTAAGACAGGGGGCGAACACTGAAGCTTTCTTT.

This clonotype was observed a few times. The genes are TRBV12-3 or TRBV12-4 and TRBJ2-3; 11 nucleotides match TRBD2. The CDR3 is 17 residues long. With 1 base clipped from V and 0 bases from J, the junction kept 3 bases outside the gene matches. Here the CDR3 DNA reads TGTGCCAGCAGTTTAGGAGGGACTAGCGGTAGCACAGATACGCAGTATTTT. Its translation is CASSLGGTSGSTDTQYF.

The genes are TRBV27 and TRBJ2-3, with D maybe TRBD2 (5 bases). There are 16 residues in the CDR3. Germline lookup yields CDR1 MNHEY and CDR2 SMNVEV (reference sequence). The V end was cut by 5 bases, the J end by 3 bases, with 18 bases between. The CDR3 is CASSDEPSGLTDTQYF. The CDR3 DNA is TGTGCCAGCAGTGATGAGCCCAGCGGTCTAACAGATACGCAGTATTTT.

This sequence joins TRBV28 and TRBJ1-5; possibly TRBD1 for D (6 bases). The CDR3 has 19 amino acids. With 1 base removed from V and 0 bases from J, the gap between germline ends came to 19 bases. Looked up from germline, CDR1 is MDHEN and CDR2 is SYDVKM. Here the CDR3 reads CASSLFAGAGEYSNQPQHF. The CDR3 DNA follows: TGTGCCAGCAGTTTATTTGCCGGGGCAGGGGAATATAGCAATCAGCCCCAGCATTTT.

DNA of the CDR3: TGTGCCAGCAGCGGACGGGGATACTATGGCTACACCTTC. Protein product: CASSGRGYYGYTF. The rearrangement uses TRBV11-2 and TRBJ1-2; D is undetermined. The CDR3 consists of 13 residues. The germline V gene encodes CDR1 SGHAT and CDR2 FQNNGV. Trimming removed 5 bases at V and 3 bases at J, with 10 bases between. Full variable domain (outside the CDR3, taken from reference TRBV11-2 and TRBJ1-2): EAGVAQSPRYKIIEKRQSVAFWCNPISGHATLYWYQQILGQGPKLLIQFQNNGVVDDSQLPKDRFSAERLKGVDSTLKIQPAKLEDSAVYLCASSGRGYYGYTFGSGTRLTVV.

This sequence joins TRBV20-1 and TRBJ2-3; TRBD1 might be the D (5 bases). Trimming stripped 5 bases from V and 1 base from J, with 13 bases between. Germline V gene sequence: CDR1 DFQATT, CDR2 SNEGSKA (reference sequence). The CDR3 runs to 14 residues. The CDR3 sequence is CSAEDQQGTDTQYF. CDR3 DNA: TGCAGTGCTGAGGACCAACAGGGCACAGATACGCAGTATTTT.

The genes are TRBV4-1 and TRBJ2-7; 7 bases align to TRBD1. The CDR3 has 12 residues. After removal of 4 bases from V and 6 bases from J, the junction contained 3 bases not matched to a gene. Germline-derived CDR1 and CDR2 are MGHRA and YSYEKL. CDR3 coding DNA: TGCGCCAGCAGCCGAACAGGGGTCGAGCAGTACTTC. Translation: CASSRTGVEQYF.

This clonotype was counted ten times or more. CDR3 DNA: TGTGCCATCCAGGGGTCGAAGAACACTGAAGCTTTCTTT. Amino acids: CAIQGSKNTEAFF. The J gene is TRBJ1-1, the V gene TRBV10-3; D perhaps matches TRBD1 (6 bases). The germline gives CDR1 ENHRY, CDR2 SYGVKD. Trimming removed 8 bases from V and 1 base from J, with 11 bases in between. This CDR3 is 13 amino acids long.

V and J are TRBV6-2 or TRBV6-3 and TRBJ2-1; 7 nucleotides align to TRBD2. CDR3 length: 12 residues. Germline CDR1 is MNHEY and CDR2 is SVGEGT. V was pared by 4 bases and J by 9 bases, with 3 bases of the junction left unmatched. DNA for the CDR3: TGTGCCAGCAGTTCTAAGCGGGGTGAGCAGTTCTTC. Its protein product is CASSSKRGEQFF.

J is TRBJ1-5 and V is TRBV3-1; D is perhaps TRBD1 (6 bases). The germline V gene has CDR1 LGHDT and CDR2 YNNKEL (reference sequence). V lost 3 bases and J 2 bases, leaving 11 bases between the germline ends. The CDR3 extends over 15 amino acids. CDR3 DNA sequence: TGTGCCAGCAGCCATGGGGGGCGCCGCAATCAGCCCCAGCATTTT. This codes for CASSHGGRRNQPQHF.

This chain uses TRBV24-1 with TRBJ2-5; no firm D call. The V gene lost 4 bases and the J gene lost 1 base, with 9 bases spanning the gap. Per germline, CDR1 KGHDR and CDR2 SFDVKD. CDR3 length: 14 amino acids. CDR3 DNA: TGTGCCACCAGTGACACGACAACCCAAGAGACCCAGTACTTC. Residues: CATSDTTTQETQYF.

The V call is TRBV20-1, the J call TRBJ1-1; possible D gene TRBD1, 6 bases. Trimming took 0 bases from V and 6 from J, leaving 20 bases between them. Germline V gene data show CDR1 as DFQATT and CDR2 as SNEGSKA (reference sequence). This CDR3 has 16 amino acids. CDR3 loop: CSARDLAGAFLAEAFF. In nucleotides, the CDR3 is TGCAGTGCTAGAGATTTAGCAGGGGCCTTTCTCGCTGAAGCTTTCTTT.

Ten or more counts support this clonotype. The V gene is TRBV7-2, the J gene TRBJ2-1; 16 bases are a match to TRBD2. The CDR3 loop spans 16 amino acids. V lost 5 bases, J lost 6 bases, and 4 bases stayed unmatched. Germline V gene sequence: CDR1 SGHTA, CDR2 FQGNSA. CDR3 amino acids: CASSGGTSGRANEQFF. CDR3 coding DNA: TGTGCCAGCAGCGGTGGGACTAGCGGGAGGGCCAATGAGCAGTTCTTC.

This chain links TRBV4-1 with TRBJ1-5, with TRBD1 as a possible D gene (5 bases). Germline values: CDR1 MGHRA, CDR2 YSYEKL. The CDR3 loop spans 16 amino acids. V lost 1 base and J 3 bases, leaving 13 bases between the germline ends. The DNA of the CDR3 is TGCGCCAGCAGCCAAGTCGGTACAGGACCCAATCAGCCCCAGCATTTT. As protein: CASSQVGTGPNQPQHF.

Comment on this clonotype: Possible read error: a much larger clone is one base away. No conserved phenylalanine or tryptophan is present at the end of the CDR3, so a read error is the likely explanation. This rearrangement joins TRBV7-2 to TRBJ2-7; a possible D gene is TRBD2 (6 bases). With 1 base removed from V and 3 bases from J, the gap between germline ends came to 10 bases. The V gene's germline CDR1 is SGHTA and CDR2 FQGNSA. The CDR3 consists of 14 residues. The CDR3 protein is CASSLVGSGYEQYL. Written as DNA, the CDR3 is TGTGCCAGCAGCTTAGTTGGTAGCGGCTACGAGCAGTACCTC.

This chain joins TRBV7-2 and TRBJ2-2; D assignment may be TRBD1 or TRBD2 (5 bases each). This CDR3 spans 14 amino acids. The V end was cut by 1 base, the J end by 5 bases, with 8 bases between. From germline, CDR1 is SGHTA and CDR2 FQGNSA. The CDR3 DNA follows: TGTGCCAGCAGCTTAGGGTGGGGGACCGGGGAGCTGTTTTTT. This gives the protein CASSLGWGTGELFF.

This clonotype was counted only a few times. The rearrangement uses TRBV7-2 and TRBJ2-7; D may be TRBD2 (5 bases). CDR1 and CDR2 from the germline V gene are SGHTA and FQGNSA. V lost 5 bases to trimming and J lost 2 bases, with 16 bases between them. This CDR3 contains 15 residues. CDR3 DNA: TGTGCCAGCAGCCGAGGACTGGCGTCTGCCTACGAGCAGTACTTC. Translation gives CASSRGLASAYEQYF.

The J gene is TRBJ2-3, the V gene TRBV28; no clear D. This CDR3 comprises 11 residues. V gave up 5 bases and J gave up 4 bases, with 4 bases separating them. Germline lookup yields CDR1 MDHEN and CDR2 SYDVKM. The CDR3 nucleotides are TGTGCCAGCAGTGTTCCAGATACGCAGTATTTT. It yields the protein CASSVPDTQYF.

The chain has TRBV5-4 and TRBJ1-6, with 7 bases identical to TRBD1. Per the germline V gene, CDR1 is SGHNT and CDR2 is YYREEE (reference sequence). V lost 5 bases to trimming and J lost 7 bases; unmatched junction nucleotides: 9. This CDR3 is built from 15 residues. The CDR3 coding sequence is TGTGCCAGCAGATGGCAGGGACAGATAAATTCACCCCTCCACTTT. Encoded protein: CASRWQGQINSPLHF.

This clonotype was seen only a few times. The chain recombines TRBV27 with TRBJ2-2; 9 nucleotides match TRBD2. This CDR3 region has 16 residues. Germline trimming cut 4 bases from V and 1 base from J; bases unmatched to any gene: 4. Germline CDR1 is MNHEY and CDR2 is SMNVEV (reference sequence). The DNA of the CDR3 is TGTGCCAGCAGTTGGCTAGCGGGGAGGAACACCGGGGAGCTGTTTTTT. This codes for CASSWLAGRNTGELFF.

J is TRBJ2-7 and V is TRBV6-8; no clear D gene. Looked up from germline, CDR1 is MNHGY and CDR2 is SAAAGT. The ends were cut back, 0 bases at V and 3 bases at J, with 9 bases in the middle. The CDR3 runs to 14 residues. CDR3 nucleotides: TGTGCCAGCAGTTACTCGAGTAAAGTCTACGAGCAGTACTTC. This sequence encodes CASSYSSKVYEQYF.

CDR3 protein: CASSLYARRDRAYGYTF. CDR3 sequence (DNA): TGTGCCAGCAGTTTATATGCTAGGAGAGACAGGGCCTATGGCTACACCTTC. The gene calls are TRBV28 and TRBJ1-2, with 7 bases fitting TRBD1. CDR3 length equals 17 residues. Germline CDR1 MDHEN, CDR2 SYDVKM. The V segment lost 1 base and the J segment 4 bases; nucleotides outside the gene matches: 12.